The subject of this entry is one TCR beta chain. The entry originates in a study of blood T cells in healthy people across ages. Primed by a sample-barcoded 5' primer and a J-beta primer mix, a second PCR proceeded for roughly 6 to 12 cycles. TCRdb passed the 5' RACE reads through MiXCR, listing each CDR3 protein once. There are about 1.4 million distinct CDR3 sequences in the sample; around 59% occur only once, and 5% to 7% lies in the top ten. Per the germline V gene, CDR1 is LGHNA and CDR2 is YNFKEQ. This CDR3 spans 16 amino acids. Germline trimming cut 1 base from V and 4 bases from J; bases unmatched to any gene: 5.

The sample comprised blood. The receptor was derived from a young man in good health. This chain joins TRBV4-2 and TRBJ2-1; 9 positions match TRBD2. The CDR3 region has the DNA TGTGCCAGCAGCCAAGCCAGCGGGAGGAAATACAATGAGCAGTTCTTC. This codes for CASSQASGRKYNEQFF.